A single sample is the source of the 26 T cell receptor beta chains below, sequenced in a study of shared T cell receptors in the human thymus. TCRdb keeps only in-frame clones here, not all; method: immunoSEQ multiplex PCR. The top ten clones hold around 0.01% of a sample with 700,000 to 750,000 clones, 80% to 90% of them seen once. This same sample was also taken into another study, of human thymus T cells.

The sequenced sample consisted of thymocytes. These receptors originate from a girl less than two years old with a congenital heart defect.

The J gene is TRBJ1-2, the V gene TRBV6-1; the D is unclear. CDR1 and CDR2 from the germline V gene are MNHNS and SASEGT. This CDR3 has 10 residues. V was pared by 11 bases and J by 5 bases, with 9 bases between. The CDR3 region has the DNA TGTGCCGTGGAGCGTTATGGCTACACCTTC. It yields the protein CAVERYGYTF.

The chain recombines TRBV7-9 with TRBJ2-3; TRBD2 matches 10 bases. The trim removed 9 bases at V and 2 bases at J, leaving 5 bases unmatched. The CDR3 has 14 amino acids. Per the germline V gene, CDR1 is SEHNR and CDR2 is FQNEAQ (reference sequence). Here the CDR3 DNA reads TGTGCCAGTAGGACTAGCGGACACACAGATACGCAGTATTTT. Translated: CASRTSGHTDTQYF.

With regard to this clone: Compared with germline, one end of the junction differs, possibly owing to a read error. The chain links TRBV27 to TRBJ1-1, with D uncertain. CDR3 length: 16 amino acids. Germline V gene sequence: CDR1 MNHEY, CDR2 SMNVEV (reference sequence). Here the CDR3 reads CASILRPARGNTEAFF. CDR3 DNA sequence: TGTGCCAGCATTTTACGACCCGCTCGGGGTAACACTGAAGCTTTCTTT.

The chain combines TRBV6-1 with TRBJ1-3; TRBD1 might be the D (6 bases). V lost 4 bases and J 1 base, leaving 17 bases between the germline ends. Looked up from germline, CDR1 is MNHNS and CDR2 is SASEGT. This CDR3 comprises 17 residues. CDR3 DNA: TGTGCCAGCAGTGCAATAGCAACTCAGGGGTCTGGAAACACCATATATTTT. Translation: CASSAIATQGSGNTIYF.

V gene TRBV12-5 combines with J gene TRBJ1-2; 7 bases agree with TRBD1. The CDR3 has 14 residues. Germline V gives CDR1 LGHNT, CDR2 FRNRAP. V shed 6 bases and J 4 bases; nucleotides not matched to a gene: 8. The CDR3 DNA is TGTGCTAGTGGCATACAGGGGCGCCTCTATGGCTACACCTTC. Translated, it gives CASGIQGRLYGYTF.

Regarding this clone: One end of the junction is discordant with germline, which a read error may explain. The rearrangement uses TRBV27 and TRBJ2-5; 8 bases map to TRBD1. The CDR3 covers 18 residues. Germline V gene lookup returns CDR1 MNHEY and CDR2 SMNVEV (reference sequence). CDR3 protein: CASSPRRGQEDDQETQYF. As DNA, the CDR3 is TGTGCCAGCAGTCCCCGAAGGGGACAGGAGGATGACCAGGAGACCCAGTACTTC.

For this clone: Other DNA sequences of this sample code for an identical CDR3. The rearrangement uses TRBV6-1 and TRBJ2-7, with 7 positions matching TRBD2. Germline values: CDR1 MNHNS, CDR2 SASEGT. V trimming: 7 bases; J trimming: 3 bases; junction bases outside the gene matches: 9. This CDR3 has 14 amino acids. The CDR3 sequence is CASTHGRNSYEQYF. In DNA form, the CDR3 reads TGTGCCAGCACCCACGGGAGGAATAGCTACGAGCAGTACTTC.

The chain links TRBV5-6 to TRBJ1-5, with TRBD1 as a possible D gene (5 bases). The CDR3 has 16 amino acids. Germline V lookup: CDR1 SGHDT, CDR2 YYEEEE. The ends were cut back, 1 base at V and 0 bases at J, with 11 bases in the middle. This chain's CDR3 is CASSLSGIYSNQPQHF. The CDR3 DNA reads TGTGCCAGCAGCTTGTCAGGGATCTATAGCAATCAGCCCCAGCATTTT.

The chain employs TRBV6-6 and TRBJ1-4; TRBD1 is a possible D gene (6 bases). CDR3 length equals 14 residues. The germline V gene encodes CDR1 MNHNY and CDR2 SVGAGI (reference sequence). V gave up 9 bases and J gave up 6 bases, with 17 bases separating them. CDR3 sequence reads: CASVRGGGHEKLFF. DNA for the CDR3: TGTGCCAGTGTAAGGGGGGGAGGCCATGAAAAACTGTTTTTT.

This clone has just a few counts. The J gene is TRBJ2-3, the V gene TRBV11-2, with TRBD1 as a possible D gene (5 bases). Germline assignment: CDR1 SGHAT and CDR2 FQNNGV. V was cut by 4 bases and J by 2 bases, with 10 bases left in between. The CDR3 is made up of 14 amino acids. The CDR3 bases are TGTGCCAGCAGCTCTTCGGACATCACAGATACGCAGTATTTT. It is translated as CASSSSDITDTQYF. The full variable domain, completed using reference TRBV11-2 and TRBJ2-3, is EAGVAQSPRYKIIEKRQSVAFWCNPISGHATLYWYQQILGQGPKLLIQFQNNGVVDDSQLPKDRFSAERLKGVDSTLKIQPAKLEDSAVYLCASSSSDITDTQYFGPGTRLTVL.

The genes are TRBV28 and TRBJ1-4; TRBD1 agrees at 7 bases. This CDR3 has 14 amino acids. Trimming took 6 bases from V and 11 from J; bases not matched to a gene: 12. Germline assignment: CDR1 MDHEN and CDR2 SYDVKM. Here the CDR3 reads CASRYRGGGGKLFF. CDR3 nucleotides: TGTGCCAGCAGGTACAGGGGAGGAGGAGGGAAACTGTTTTTT.

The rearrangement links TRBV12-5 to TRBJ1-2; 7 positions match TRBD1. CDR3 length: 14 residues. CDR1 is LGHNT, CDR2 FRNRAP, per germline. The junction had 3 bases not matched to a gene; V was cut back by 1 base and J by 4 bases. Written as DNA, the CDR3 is TGTGCTAGTGGTTTGGCCAGGGGGTCCTATGGCTACACCTTC. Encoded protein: CASGLARGSYGYTF.

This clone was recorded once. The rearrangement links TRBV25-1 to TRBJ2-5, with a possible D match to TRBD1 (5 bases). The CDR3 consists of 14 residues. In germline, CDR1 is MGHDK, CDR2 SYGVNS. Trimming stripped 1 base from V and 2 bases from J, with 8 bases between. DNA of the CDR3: TGTGCCAGCAGTGAATTCGCAGGGCAAGAGACCCAGTACTTC. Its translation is CASSEFAGQETQYF.

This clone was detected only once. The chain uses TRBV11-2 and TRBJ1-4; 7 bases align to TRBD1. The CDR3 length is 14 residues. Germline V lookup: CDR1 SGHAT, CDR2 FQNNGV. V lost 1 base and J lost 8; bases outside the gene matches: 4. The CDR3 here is CASSLVYRGEKLFF. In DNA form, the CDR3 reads TGTGCCAGCAGCTTAGTTTACAGGGGAGAAAAACTGTTTTTT. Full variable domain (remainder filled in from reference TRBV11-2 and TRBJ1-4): EAGVAQSPRYKIIEKRQSVAFWCNPISGHATLYWYQQILGQGPKLLIQFQNNGVVDDSQLPKDRFSAERLKGVDSTLKIQPAKLEDSAVYLCASSLVYRGEKLFFGSGTQLSVL.

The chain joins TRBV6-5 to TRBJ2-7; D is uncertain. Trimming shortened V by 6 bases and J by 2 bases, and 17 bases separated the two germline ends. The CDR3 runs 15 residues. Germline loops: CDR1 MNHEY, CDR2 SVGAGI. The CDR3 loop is CASSPGLWSPYEQYF. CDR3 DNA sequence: TGTGCCAGCAGCCCCGGCTTGTGGAGCCCCTACGAGCAGTACTTC.

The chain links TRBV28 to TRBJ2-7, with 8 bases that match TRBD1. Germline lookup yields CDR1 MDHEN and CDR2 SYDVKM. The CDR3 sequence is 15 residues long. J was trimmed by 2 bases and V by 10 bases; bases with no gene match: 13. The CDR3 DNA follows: TGTGCCACTACTACAATTGGACAGGGAACCTACGAGCAGTACTTC. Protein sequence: CATTTIGQGTYEQYF.

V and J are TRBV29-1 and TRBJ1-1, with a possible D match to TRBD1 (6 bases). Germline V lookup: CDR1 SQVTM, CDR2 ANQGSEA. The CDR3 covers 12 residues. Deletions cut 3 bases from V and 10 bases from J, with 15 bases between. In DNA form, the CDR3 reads TGCAGCGTTGACCCCGGGGGGCGCGGAGCTTTCTTT. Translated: CSVDPGGRGAFF.

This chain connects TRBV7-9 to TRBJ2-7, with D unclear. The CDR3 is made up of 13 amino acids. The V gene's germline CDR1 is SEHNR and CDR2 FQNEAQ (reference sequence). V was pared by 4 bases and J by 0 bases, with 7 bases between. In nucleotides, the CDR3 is TGTGCCAGCAGCTACGGAGTCTCCTACGAGCAGTACTTC. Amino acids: CASSYGVSYEQYF.

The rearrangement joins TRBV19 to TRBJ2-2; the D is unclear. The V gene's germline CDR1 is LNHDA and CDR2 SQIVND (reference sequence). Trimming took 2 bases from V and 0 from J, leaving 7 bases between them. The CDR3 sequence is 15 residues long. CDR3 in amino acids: CASSILQTNTGELFF. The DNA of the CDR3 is TGTGCCAGTAGTATACTACAGACGAACACCGGGGAGCTGTTTTTT.

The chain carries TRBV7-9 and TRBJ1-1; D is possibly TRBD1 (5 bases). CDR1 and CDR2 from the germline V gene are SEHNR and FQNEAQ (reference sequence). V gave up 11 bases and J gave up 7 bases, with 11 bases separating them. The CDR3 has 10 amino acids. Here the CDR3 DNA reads TGTGCCGGCGGGGCGGGTGAAGCTTTCTTT. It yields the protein CAGGAGEAFF.

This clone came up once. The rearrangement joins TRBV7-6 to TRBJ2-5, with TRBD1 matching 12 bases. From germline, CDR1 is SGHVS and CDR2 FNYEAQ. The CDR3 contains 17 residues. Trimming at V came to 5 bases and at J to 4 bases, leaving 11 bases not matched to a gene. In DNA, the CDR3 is TGTGCCAGCAGCGTTGGGGGGGGGACAGGGGGCCGAGAGACCCAGTACTTC. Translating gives CASSVGGGTGGRETQYF.

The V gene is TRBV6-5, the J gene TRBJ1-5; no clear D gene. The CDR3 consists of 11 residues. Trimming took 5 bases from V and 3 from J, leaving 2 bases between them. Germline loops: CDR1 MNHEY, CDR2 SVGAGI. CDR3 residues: CASSLNQPQHF. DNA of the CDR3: TGTGCCAGCAGTCTCAATCAGCCCCAGCATTTT.

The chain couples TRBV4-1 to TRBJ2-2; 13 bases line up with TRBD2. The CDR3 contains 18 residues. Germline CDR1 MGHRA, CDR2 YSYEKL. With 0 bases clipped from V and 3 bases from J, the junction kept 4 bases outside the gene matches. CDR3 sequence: CASSQEGTSGEYTGELFF. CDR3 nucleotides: TGCGCCAGCAGCCAAGAAGGGACTAGCGGGGAATACACCGGGGAGCTGTTTTTT.

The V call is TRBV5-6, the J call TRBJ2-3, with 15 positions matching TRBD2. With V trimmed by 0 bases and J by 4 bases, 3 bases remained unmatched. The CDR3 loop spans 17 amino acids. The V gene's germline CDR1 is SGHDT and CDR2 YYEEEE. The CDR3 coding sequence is TGTGCCAGCAGCTTGGATCGGACTAGCGGGGGGGCAGATACGCAGTATTTT. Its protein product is CASSLDRTSGGADTQYF. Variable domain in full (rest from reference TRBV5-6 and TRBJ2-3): DAGVTQSPTHLIKTRGQQVTLRCSPKSGHDTVSWYQQALGQGPQFIFQYYEEEERQRGNFPDRFSGHQFPNYSSELNVNALLLGDSALYLCASSLDRTSGGADTQYFGPGTRLTVL.

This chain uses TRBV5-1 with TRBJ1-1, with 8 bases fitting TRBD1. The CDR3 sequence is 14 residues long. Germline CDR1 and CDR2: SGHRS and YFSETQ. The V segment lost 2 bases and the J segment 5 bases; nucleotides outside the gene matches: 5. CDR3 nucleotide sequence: TGCGCCAGCAGCTTCTTGACAGGGGAAACTGAAGCTTTCTTT. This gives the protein CASSFLTGETEAFF.

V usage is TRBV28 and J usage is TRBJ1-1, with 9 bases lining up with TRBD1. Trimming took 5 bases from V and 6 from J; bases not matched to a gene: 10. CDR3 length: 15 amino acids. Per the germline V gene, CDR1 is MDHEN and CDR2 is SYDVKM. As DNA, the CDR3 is TGTGCCAGCAGTCCCACCTCGGACAGGGGACCTGAAGCTTTCTTT. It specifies CASSPTSDRGPEAFF.